These 28 T cell receptor beta chains came from one sample sequenced in a study of vaccination and CD4 T cells after COVID-19. These receptors' targets are unknown. Specified treatment: roughly 10-day PBMC culture with coronavirus spike peptide pools or control peptides (ViraFEST assay). Sequencing of DNA taken from cultured CD4+ T cells relied on the Oncomine TCR Beta short-read assay. TCRdb analysed the PCR reads with MiXCR anew, one entry per CDR3 protein. The table has 3,500 to 4,000 distinct CDR3 sequences, about a sixth seen once. Material: CD4+ T cells from blood, cultured in vitro. These receptors were obtained from a human donor who had recovered from COVID-19.

This clonotype has more than one count but fewer than ten. The V gene is TRBV20-1, the J gene TRBJ2-7; D unresolved. Trimming pared 3 bases from V and 0 bases from J, leaving 12 bases between. This CDR3 spans 14 amino acids. Germline CDR1 DFQATT, CDR2 SNEGSKA (reference sequence). CDR3 nucleotide sequence: TGCAGTGCTAGCGACACCTTAGGCTCCTACGAGCAGTACTTC. Translating it yields CSASDTLGSYEQYF.

This clonotype has just a few counts. The rearrangement links TRBV6-1 to TRBJ2-3, with D unclear. Germline V CDR1 and CDR2: MNHNS, SASEGT. There are 13 residues in the CDR3. Between the trimmed V and J ends, which lost 8 bases and 2 bases, there was a span of 11 bases. The CDR3 region is CASGLGHTDTQYF. The DNA for the CDR3 is TGTGCCAGCGGCCTAGGTCACACAGATACGCAGTATTTT.

The rearrangement links TRBV7-8 to TRBJ2-2; D is possibly TRBD2 (6 bases). Trimming took 2 bases from V and 3 from J, leaving 19 bases between them. Germline V gene data show CDR1 as SGHVS and CDR2 as FQNEAQ. The CDR3 loop spans 18 amino acids. CDR3 loop: CASSLRARGGGYTGELFF. As DNA, the CDR3 is TGTGCCAGCAGCTTAAGAGCGAGGGGAGGAGGATACACCGGGGAGCTGTTTTTT.

This clonotype was detected a few times. The chain joins TRBV15 to TRBJ2-7; 9 nucleotides line up with TRBD1. The CDR3 consists of 14 residues. Per the germline V gene, CDR1 is LNHNV and CDR2 is YYDKDF (reference sequence). Trimming removed 4 bases from V and 3 bases from J; junction bases left unmatched: 4. CDR3 sequence: CATSNRDRVYEQYF. CDR3 bases: TGTGCCACCAGCAACCGGGACAGGGTCTACGAGCAGTACTTC.

This clonotype has more than one count but fewer than ten. The chain uses TRBV12-3 or TRBV12-4 and TRBJ1-2, with a tentative D call TRBD1 (5 bases). Trimming took 3 bases from V and 4 from J, leaving 12 bases between them. This CDR3 is 14 amino acids long. The CDR3 sequence: CASSFGGSVYGYTF. The CDR3, as DNA: TGTGCCAGCAGTTTCGGGGGGAGTGTCTATGGCTACACCTTC.

This clonotype is large. This chain connects TRBV6-2 or TRBV6-3 to TRBJ1-1, with 7 bases identical to TRBD1. J was trimmed by 6 bases and V by 6 bases; bases with no gene match: 13. This CDR3 comprises 15 residues. The germline V gene has CDR1 MNHEY and CDR2 SVGEGT. The CDR3 DNA follows: TGTGCCAGCAGCTACCTTGGGGGACAGATCGCTGAAGCTTTCTTT. Protein sequence: CASSYLGGQIAEAFF.

By frequency in the sample, this clonotype is medium-sized (0.01 to 0.1%). The chain is built from TRBV15 and TRBJ1-1; 8 positions agree with TRBD1. CDR1 is LNHNV and CDR2 is YYDKDF in the germline V gene (reference sequence). Trimming at V came to 1 base and at J to 0 bases, leaving 10 bases not matched to a gene. This CDR3 spans 18 amino acids. CDR3 in amino acids: CATSRGGQGFDMNTEAFF. The CDR3 DNA reads as TGTGCCACCAGCAGAGGAGGACAGGGTTTCGATATGAACACTGAAGCTTTCTTT.

This chain links TRBV2 with TRBJ2-1; D not resolved. CDR3 length: 15 amino acids. Trimming took off 7 bases at V and 6 bases at J, with 19 bases between the two ends. CDR1 and CDR2 (germline): SNHLY, FYNNEI. The CDR3 bases are TGTGCCAGCACTTCGAGGCCCAGGATGGGCAATGAGCAGTTCTTC. This sequence encodes CASTSRPRMGNEQFF. Variable domain in full (rest from reference TRBV2 and TRBJ2-1): EPEVTQTPSHQVTQMGQEVILRCVPISNHLYFYWYRQILGQKVEFLVSFYNNEISEKSEIFDDQFSVERPDGSNFTLKIRSTKLEDSAMYFCASTSRPRMGNEQFFGPGTRLTVL.

The chain couples TRBV9 to TRBJ2-3; the D call may be TRBD1 or TRBD2 (7 bases each). There are 16 residues in the CDR3. With 6 bases removed from V and 4 bases from J, the gap between germline ends came to 21 bases. Germline values: CDR1 SGDLS, CDR2 YYNGEE. The CDR3 loop is CASTRREGAFADTQYF. For the CDR3, the DNA is TGTGCCAGCACGAGGAGGGAGGGGGCTTTCGCAGATACGCAGTATTTT.

The chain carries TRBV7-6 and TRBJ2-5; 8 bases match TRBD1. Germline V gives CDR1 SGHVS, CDR2 FNYEAQ. The CDR3 loop spans 14 amino acids. Germline trimming cut 3 bases from V and 2 bases from J; bases unmatched to any gene: 2. CDR3 nucleotide sequence: TGTGCCAGCAGCTTGAACAGGGGGCAAGAGACCCAGTACTTC. Its protein is CASSLNRGQETQYF.

The genes are TRBV30 and TRBJ2-5, with D perhaps matching TRBD1 or TRBD2 (6 bases each). Germline CDR1 GTSNPN, CDR2 SVGIG (reference sequence). The ends were cut back, 5 bases at V and 7 bases at J, with 11 bases in the middle. The CDR3 runs to 11 residues. The DNA for the CDR3 is TGTGCCTGGGGGGGGCTCGGGACCCAGTACTTC. Protein sequence: CAWGGLGTQYF.

The chain combines TRBV12-5 with TRBJ1-1; possibly TRBD1 for D (5 bases). The CDR3 is made up of 14 amino acids. Trimming removed 1 base at V and 5 bases at J, with 11 bases between. Germline CDR1 and CDR2: LGHNT and FRNRAP. Here the CDR3 DNA reads TGTGCTAGTGGTTTGGAGGGGTTGGGAACTGAAGCTTTCTTT. It yields the protein CASGLEGLGTEAFF.

This clonotype was observed a handful of times. V is TRBV19 and J is TRBJ1-2; D is unresolved. The CDR3 has 13 amino acids. Germline V CDR1 and CDR2: LNHDA, SQIVND (reference sequence). Between the trimmed V and J ends, which lost 4 bases and 4 bases, there was a span of 10 bases. The DNA of the CDR3 is TGTGCCAGTAGTAAGGGCCAGAGCTATGGCTACACCTTC. Translation: CASSKGQSYGYTF.

This clonotype was counted only a few times. The V call is TRBV18, the J call TRBJ2-5, with unresolved D. This CDR3 contains 16 residues. Germline CDR1 and CDR2: KGHSH and LQKENI. Trimming pared 0 bases from V and 1 base from J, leaving 12 bases between. The DNA of the CDR3 is TGTGCCAGCTCACCACCCCTTCGACAATCCCAAGAGACCCAGTACTTC. Translating gives CASSPPLRQSQETQYF. The variable domain in full, completed from reference TRBV18 and TRBJ2-5, reads NAGVMQNPRHLVRRRGQEARLRCSPMKGHSHVYWYRQLPEEGLKFMVYLQKENIIDESGMPKERFSAEFPKEGPSILRIQQVVRGDSAAYFCASSPPLRQSQETQYFGPGTRLLVL.

This clonotype was observed a few times. CDR3 sequence (DNA): TGTGCCAGCAGTGGGCGCAGCGGAAACACCATATATTTT. Amino acids: CASSGRSGNTIYF. The chain employs TRBV2 and TRBJ1-3; no firm D call. Germline-derived CDR1 and CDR2 are SNHLY and FYNNEI. The CDR3 has 13 amino acids. With 4 bases removed from V and 4 bases from J, the gap between germline ends came to 8 bases.

V is TRBV10-1 and J is TRBJ2-7; weak D call: TRBD1 (5 bases). The V gene's germline CDR1 is WNHNN and CDR2 SYGVQD (reference sequence). Trimming pared 4 bases from V and 2 bases from J, leaving 9 bases between. The CDR3 is 13 amino acids. The CDR3 DNA reads as TGCGCCAGCAGTGGGACACAAACCTACGAGCAGTACTTC. It encodes CASSGTQTYEQYF.

This chain links TRBV10-3 with TRBJ1-3, with no clear D. Germline CDR1 ENHRY, CDR2 SYGVKD. V gave up 4 bases and J gave up 0 bases, with 7 bases separating them. The CDR3 is 14 amino acids. CDR3 coding DNA: TGTGCCATCAGTGGAGGCTCCTCTGGAAACACCATATATTTT. The encoded protein is CAISGGSSGNTIYF.

The sample holds a few counts of this clonotype. The chain carries TRBV29-1 and TRBJ2-3; D perhaps matches TRBD2 (6 bases). The V end lost 1 base, the J end lost 3 bases, and 8 bases lay between the germline ends. CDR3 length equals 13 residues. Per germline, CDR1 SQVTM and CDR2 ANQGSEA. The CDR3 nucleotides are TGCAGCGTTGAAGTTGGGGGGACAGATACGCAGTATTTT. Protein product: CSVEVGGTDTQYF.

This chain uses TRBV19 with TRBJ2-3; 14 bases align to TRBD2. Germline trimming cut 5 bases from V and 8 bases from J; bases unmatched to any gene: 6. Germline V CDR1 and CDR2: LNHDA, SQIVND (reference sequence). The CDR3 loop spans 15 amino acids. The CDR3 spells CASSSRLAGGGTQYF. DNA for the CDR3: TGTGCCAGTAGTTCCAGACTAGCGGGGGGGGGTACGCAGTATTTT.

Concerning this clonotype itself: Likely a read error: the CDR3 ends without its conserved phenylalanine or tryptophan. In nucleotides, the CDR3 is TGTGCCGTTGGCCCGGGGGACATTCAGTACCTC. Translated: CAVGPGDIQYL. J is TRBJ2-4 and V is TRBV10-3; maybe TRBD2 (6 bases). CDR3 length: 11 residues. Trimming left V 11 bases short and J 8 bases short, with 13 bases between. CDR1 and CDR2 from the germline V gene are ENHRY and SYGVKD.

The J gene is TRBJ1-1, the V gene TRBV4-2; 9 nucleotides agree with TRBD1. CDR3 size: 13 residues. Germline trimming cut 2 bases from V and 7 bases from J; bases unmatched to any gene: 2. Per the germline V gene, CDR1 is LGHNA and CDR2 is YNFKEQ. This CDR3 reads CASSQRTGDEAFF. CDR3 nucleotide sequence: TGTGCCAGCAGCCAACGGACAGGGGATGAAGCTTTCTTT.

The chain couples TRBV5-1 to TRBJ2-3, with 13 bases matching TRBD2. CDR3 length equals 16 residues. Trimming cost V 3 bases and J 7 bases; bases outside gene matches: 8. In germline, CDR1 is SGHRS, CDR2 YFSETQ. The CDR3 spells CASSSTSGGAWNTQYF. CDR3 sequence (DNA): TGCGCCAGCAGCTCCACTAGCGGGGGGGCATGGAATACGCAGTATTTT.

This chain links TRBV7-6 with TRBJ2-5; no firm D call. CDR1 and CDR2 (germline): SGHVS, FNYEAQ. This CDR3 contains 14 residues. Trimming took off 4 bases at V and 5 bases at J, with 14 bases between the two ends. The CDR3 loop is CASSSHPVAETQYF. The DNA of the CDR3 is TGTGCCAGCAGCTCACACCCAGTCGCGGAGACCCAGTACTTC.

The rearrangement links TRBV6-1 to TRBJ2-2; TRBD1 matches 12 bases. Germline V gene data show CDR1 as MNHNS and CDR2 as SASEGT. This CDR3 region has 16 residues. After removal of 7 bases from V and 2 bases from J, the junction contained 5 bases not matched to a gene. The DNA for the CDR3 is TGTGCCAGCACGTCCGGGACAGGGGGCAACACCGGGGAGCTGTTTTTT. Translating it yields CASTSGTGGNTGELFF.

This sequence joins TRBV5-1 and TRBJ1-2, with 7 bases matching TRBD1. The CDR3 runs to 13 residues. Trimming cost V 4 bases and J 4 bases; bases outside gene matches: 4. Germline V gene lookup returns CDR1 SGHRS and CDR2 YFSETQ. CDR3 amino acids: CASSPDRVYGYTF. The CDR3 bases are TGCGCCAGCAGCCCCGACAGGGTCTATGGCTACACCTTC.

V is TRBV2 and J is TRBJ1-5; 8 bases are a match to TRBD1. V shed 5 bases, J shed 11 bases, and the junction held 11 bases outside the gene matches. The CDR3 contains 14 residues. Germline CDR1 is SNHLY and CDR2 is FYNNEI. This chain's CDR3 is CASSKTGVGSAQHF. The CDR3 DNA reads as TGTGCCAGCAGTAAGACAGGGGTGGGATCGGCCCAGCATTTT. The entire variable domain, with the rest obtained from reference TRBV2 and TRBJ1-5, is as follows: EPEVTQTPSHQVTQMGQEVILRCVPISNHLYFYWYRQILGQKVEFLVSFYNNEISEKSEIFDDQFSVERPDGSNFTLKIRSTKLEDSAMYFCASSKTGVGSAQHFGDGTRLSIL.

This clonotype showed up just a few times. The chain couples TRBV19 to TRBJ1-5; 9 positions match TRBD1. Per germline, CDR1 LNHDA and CDR2 SQIVND (reference sequence). This CDR3 is built from 16 residues. V was clipped by 3 bases and J by 4 bases; unmatched bases: 7. CDR3 region: CASSIIAGQGNQPQHF. CDR3 bases: TGTGCCAGTAGTATTATTGCAGGACAGGGGAATCAGCCCCAGCATTTT.

This chain joins TRBV5-1 and TRBJ1-2, with D possibly TRBD1 on 6 matching bases. Trimming took 2 bases from V and 6 from J, leaving 17 bases between them. Germline values: CDR1 SGHRS, CDR2 YFSETQ. CDR3 length: 15 amino acids. CDR3 sequence (DNA): TGCGCCAGCAGCTTAGACTCCGGGACACACAATGGCTACACCTTC. Residues: CASSLDSGTHNGYTF.